This TCR beta chain was obtained from a study of identical twins. General study points: The analysis was cross-sectional rather than longitudinal within donors. Partly confounded zero-insertion analyses could result from invariant MAIT and iNKT cells.

Healthy Caucasians supplied all donations. cDNA molecules carried unique molecular identifiers, and template switching added a universal primer site. TCRdb recomputed calls from the 5' RACE reads with MiXCR, one row per CDR3 protein. The sample gives a few hundred thousand distinct CDR3 sequences, under 20% of which show up once; about 12% is in the top ten. Germline lookup yields CDR1 LNHNV and CDR2 YYDKDF (reference sequence). V lost 6 bases and J 1 base, leaving 10 bases between the germline ends. The CDR3 spans 14 residues. This clonotype was seen ten or more times. Its antigen is unidentified. Material: naive T cells sorted from blood. The rearrangement links TRBV15 to TRBJ1-3; D might be TRBD1 (5 bases). This TCR was recovered from a middle-aged man in good health. CDR3 sequence: CATRGLGSGNTIYF. In DNA, the CDR3 is TGTGCCACCAGGGGACTGGGGTCTGGAAACACCATATATTTT.